Listed below are T cell receptor beta chains from one sample, sequenced in a study of shared clonotypes between healthy human individuals. Generated by immunoSEQ multiplex PCR, the TCRdb table keeps only in-frame clones and is missing some. Of about 120,000 clones listed, more than 65% were seen once; the top ten hold 24%. The sequencing input was memory CD8+ T cells sorted from blood. The receptors here all came from a woman in her twenties or thirties in good health. Each CDR3 is given with its conserved first and last residue. The order of the fields is clone size, V gene, J gene, D gene, CDR3 DNA, CDR3 protein. The D gene is left open where the match is weak. Some rows have no size entry. The others give once, few or many, or a class for an expanded clone.

.	TRBV7-8	TRBJ2-1	.	TGTGCCAGCAGTGCGCGGAATGAGCAGTTCTTC	CASSARNEQFF
.	TRBV27	TRBJ2-1	TRBD2	TGTGCCAGCAGTGCGTCAACTAGCGACCTCTCCTACAATGAGCAGTTCTTC	CASSASTSDLSYNEQFF
few	TRBV5-1	TRBJ1-1	TRBD1	TGCGCCAGCAGCGCCAGACAGGGGCACACTGAAGCTTTCTTT	CASSARQGHTEAFF
.	TRBV29-1	TRBJ2-5	.	TGCAGCGTTGAATTTCTAGCTACCCAAGAGACCCAGTACTTC	CSVEFLATQETQYF
few	TRBV4-2	TRBJ2-7	TRBD1	TGTGCCAGCAGCGGACGACAGGGGGAGTCCTACGAGCAGTACTTC	CASSGRQGESYEQYF
.	TRBV9	TRBJ2-1	TRBD1	TGTGCCAGCAGCGGAAGGGGGGACAGGGAAAATGAGCAGTTCTTC	CASSGRGDRENEQFF
.	TRBV5-1	TRBJ1-1	.	TGCGCCAGCAGCTTGGCCGTGGGGGAAACTGAAGCTTTCTTT	CASSLAVGETEAFF
.	TRBV25-1	TRBJ2-1	.	TGTGCCAGCAGTGACAAGCCCCGGGTCGGGGGTTACAATGAGCAGTTCTTC	CASSDKPRVGGYNEQFF
many	TRBV25-1	TRBJ2-2	.	TGTGCCAGCAGTGAATCCGGTGGAAACACCGGGGAGCTGTTTTTT	CASSESGGNTGELFF
.	TRBV6-1	TRBJ1-4	.	TGTGCCAGCAGTAACGCGGGGAGCGGTGAAAAACTGTTTTTT	CASSNAGSGEKLFF
many	TRBV5-1	TRBJ2-7	TRBD1	TGCGCCAGCAGCCCCACCGGGACAGGGTCCTACGAGCAGTACTTC	CASSPTGTGSYEQYF
.	TRBV27	TRBJ2-7	TRBD1	TGTGCCAGCAGAGAGACAGGACAGGAACCCTACGAGCAGTACTTC	CASRETGQEPYEQYF
.	TRBV28	TRBJ2-1	TRBD2	TGTGCCAGCAGTGTAGCGGGAGAGGGCTACAATGAGCAGTTCTTC	CASSVAGEGYNEQFF
once	TRBV2	TRBJ1-1	TRBD1	TGTGCCAGCAGCCTTGGGACAGGGTTCCTTATGAACACTGAAGCTTTCTTT	CASSLGTGFLMNTEAFF
few	TRBV7-8	TRBJ2-5	.	TGTGCCAGCACACGGGGAAATAAAGAGACCCAGTACTTC	CASTRGNKETQYF
.	TRBV7-8	TRBJ2-4	TRBD1	TGTGCCAGCAGCTTAGGTTTTAAGGGGGCGCTTTCCATTCAGTACTTC	CASSLGFKGALSIQYF
.	TRBV7-6	TRBJ2-7	TRBD1	TGTGCCAGCAGCTTACTGGGACAGGGGTCCTACGAGCAGTACTTC	CASSLLGQGSYEQYF
.	TRBV9	TRBJ1-4	TRBD1	TGTGCCAGCAGCCTGACGACAGGGAGTGGTGAAAAACTGTTTTTT	CASSLTTGSGEKLFF
.	TRBV6-5	TRBJ2-1	.	TGTGCCAGCAGTTACTCGAATATTTTGGATGAGCAGTTCTTC	CASSYSNILDEQFF
.	TRBV28	TRBJ2-1	.	TGTGCCAGCAGGGACACCGGACGGTCCCCTAGGGATGAGCAGTTCTTC	CASRDTGRSPRDEQFF
.	TRBV4-2	TRBJ2-1	.	TGTGCCAGCAGCCAAGAGGGGCATCAGGGGCGGTACAGCTCCTACAATGAGCAGTTCTTC	CASSQEGHQGRYSSYNEQFF
few	TRBV28	TRBJ1-1	.	TGTGCCAGCAGTCCAACTAGCAGGGAGGGGTTGAACACTGAAGCTTTCTTT	CASSPTSREGLNTEAFF
.	TRBV21-1	TRBJ2-7	.	TGTGCCAGCAGCGGGGTCGAGGGACTAGCGGGATACGAGCAGTACTTC	CASSGVEGLAGYEQYF
.	TRBV28	TRBJ2-3	.	TGTGCCAGCAGTCAAGAGCGGAGCACAGATACGCAGTATTTT	CASSQERSTDTQYF
.	TRBV25-1	TRBJ2-1	TRBD1	TGTGCCAGCAGTGAATCGGGACAGGGGACCAATGAGCAGTTCTTC	CASSESGQGTNEQFF
.	TRBV6-1	TRBJ2-3	TRBD1	TGTGCCAGCAGTGAGGGGACAGGGGGCTCAGATACGCAGTATTTT	CASSEGTGGSDTQYF
.	TRBV4-1	TRBJ2-2	.	TGCGCCAGCAGCCAAGATGGAGGGAGAACCGGGGAGCTGTTTTTT	CASSQDGGRTGELFF
.	TRBV6-1	TRBJ1-2	.	TGTGCCAGCAGTGAATCGGGACTGAACTATGGCTACACCTTC	CASSESGLNYGYTF
.	TRBV6-5	TRBJ2-2	TRBD2	TGTGCCAGCAGAAACCGGGGGAGGGCCGTCGGGGAGCTGTTTTTT	CASRNRGRAVGELFF
many	TRBV28	TRBJ1-1	TRBD1	TGTGCCAGCAGCCTCGTGGGGACAGGGTGGTCGAACACTGAAGCTTTCTTT	CASSLVGTGWSNTEAFF
.	TRBV5-4	TRBJ1-2	.	TGTGCCAGCAGCTTGGATTACAGCGGCCCCTATGGCTACACCTTC	CASSLDYSGPYGYTF
.	TRBV6-6	TRBJ1-2	.	TGTGCCAGCAGTTACGCTTATGGCTACACCTTC	CASSYAYGYTF
once	TRBV28	TRBJ2-1	TRBD2	TGTGCCAGCAGTGTCGTACTAGCGGGAGTCTACAATGAGCAGTTCTTC	CASSVVLAGVYNEQFF
.	TRBV4-1	TRBJ2-1	.	TGCGCCAGCAGCCAACCACCCAGGTGGTGGTACAATGAGCAGTTCTTC	CASSQPPRWWYNEQFF
few	TRBV5-4	TRBJ1-5	TRBD1	TGTGCCAGCAGCCCTGGGAGGGGGCAGGGGCAGCCCCAGCATTTT	CASSPGRGQGQPQHF
.	TRBV27	TRBJ2-7	TRBD2	TGTGCCAGCAGTTGGGGAGCGGGGGTAGGGGAGCAGTACTTC	CASSWGAGVGEQYF